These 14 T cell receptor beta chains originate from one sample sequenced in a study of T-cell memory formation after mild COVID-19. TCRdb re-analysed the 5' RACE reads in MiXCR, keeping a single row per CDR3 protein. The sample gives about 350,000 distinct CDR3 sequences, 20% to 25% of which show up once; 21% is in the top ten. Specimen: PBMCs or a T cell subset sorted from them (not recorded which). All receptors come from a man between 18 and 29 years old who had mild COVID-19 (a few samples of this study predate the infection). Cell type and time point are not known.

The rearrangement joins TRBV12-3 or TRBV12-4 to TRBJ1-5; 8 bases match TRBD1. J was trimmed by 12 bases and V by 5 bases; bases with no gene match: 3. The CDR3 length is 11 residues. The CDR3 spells CASSPGQVQHF. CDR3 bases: TGTGCCAGCAGTCCGGGACAGGTCCAGCATTTT.

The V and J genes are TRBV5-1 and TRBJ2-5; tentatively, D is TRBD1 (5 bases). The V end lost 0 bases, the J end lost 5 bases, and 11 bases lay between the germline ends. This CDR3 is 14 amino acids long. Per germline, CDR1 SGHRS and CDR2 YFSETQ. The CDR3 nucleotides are TGCGCCAGCAGCTTGGTCGAATACAGGGAGACCCAGTACTTC. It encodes CASSLVEYRETQYF.

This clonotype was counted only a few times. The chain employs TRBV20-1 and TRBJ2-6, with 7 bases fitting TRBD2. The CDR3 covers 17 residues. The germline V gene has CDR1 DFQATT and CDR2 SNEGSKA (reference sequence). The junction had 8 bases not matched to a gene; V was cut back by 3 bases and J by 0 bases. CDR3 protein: CSASRLADYSGANVLTF. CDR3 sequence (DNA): TGCAGTGCTAGTAGGCTAGCGGATTACTCTGGGGCCAACGTCCTGACTTTC.

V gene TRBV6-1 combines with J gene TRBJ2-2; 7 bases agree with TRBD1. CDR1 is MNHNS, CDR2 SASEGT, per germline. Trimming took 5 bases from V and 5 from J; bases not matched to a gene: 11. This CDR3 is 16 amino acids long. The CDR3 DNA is TGTGCCAGCAGTCCTCTTAGGGGGCGAGGGACCGGGGAGCTGTTTTTT. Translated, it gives CASSPLRGRGTGELFF.

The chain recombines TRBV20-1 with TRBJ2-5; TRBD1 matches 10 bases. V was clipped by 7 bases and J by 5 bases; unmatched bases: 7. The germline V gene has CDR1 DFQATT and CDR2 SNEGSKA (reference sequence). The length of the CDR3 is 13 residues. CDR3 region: CSVWGQGSETQYF. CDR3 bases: TGCAGTGTCTGGGGACAGGGGTCGGAGACCCAGTACTTC.

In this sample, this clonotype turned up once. DNA for the CDR3: TGTGCCAGCAGCCGAAAGCGGGGACCTAGCACAGATACGCAGTATTTT. Its translation is CASSRKRGPSTDTQYF. This chain uses TRBV6-5 with TRBJ2-3; 7 nucleotides align to TRBD2. CDR1 is MNHEY, CDR2 SVGAGI, per germline. The CDR3 loop spans 16 amino acids. V dropped 6 bases and J dropped 0; count of bases not matched to a gene: 9.

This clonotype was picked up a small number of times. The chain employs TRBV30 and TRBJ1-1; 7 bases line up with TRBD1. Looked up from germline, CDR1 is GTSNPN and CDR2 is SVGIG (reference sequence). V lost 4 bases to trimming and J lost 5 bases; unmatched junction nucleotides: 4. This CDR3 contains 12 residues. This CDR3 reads CAWKRGQTEAFF. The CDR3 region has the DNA TGTGCCTGGAAGAGGGGGCAAACTGAAGCTTTCTTT.

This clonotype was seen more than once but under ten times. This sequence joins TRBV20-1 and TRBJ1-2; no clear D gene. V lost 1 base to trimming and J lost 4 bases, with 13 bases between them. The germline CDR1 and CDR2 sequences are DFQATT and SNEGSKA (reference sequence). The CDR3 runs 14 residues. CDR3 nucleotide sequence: TGCAGTGCTAGAGGAGGGCGGACGGGCTATGGCTACACCTTC. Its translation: CSARGGRTGYGYTF.

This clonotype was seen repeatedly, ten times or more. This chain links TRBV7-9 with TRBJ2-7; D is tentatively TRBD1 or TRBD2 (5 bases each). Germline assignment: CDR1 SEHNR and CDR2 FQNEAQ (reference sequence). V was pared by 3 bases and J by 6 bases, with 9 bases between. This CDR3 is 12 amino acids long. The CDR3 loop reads CASSFGGPEQYV. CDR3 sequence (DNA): TGTGCCAGCAGCTTTGGGGGACCCGAGCAGTACGTC.

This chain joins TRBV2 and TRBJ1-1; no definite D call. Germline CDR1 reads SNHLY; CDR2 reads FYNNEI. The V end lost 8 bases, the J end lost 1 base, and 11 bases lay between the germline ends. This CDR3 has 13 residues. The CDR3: CASRYSPNTEAFF. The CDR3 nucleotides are TGTGCCAGCCGTTACAGCCCGAACACTGAAGCTTTCTTT.

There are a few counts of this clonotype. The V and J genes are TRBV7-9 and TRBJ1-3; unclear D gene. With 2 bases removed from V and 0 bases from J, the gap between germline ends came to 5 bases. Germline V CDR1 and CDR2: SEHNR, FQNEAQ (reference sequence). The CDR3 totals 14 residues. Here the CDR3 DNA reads TGTGCCAGCAGCTTACCAGTCTCTGGAAACACCATATATTTT. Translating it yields CASSLPVSGNTIYF.

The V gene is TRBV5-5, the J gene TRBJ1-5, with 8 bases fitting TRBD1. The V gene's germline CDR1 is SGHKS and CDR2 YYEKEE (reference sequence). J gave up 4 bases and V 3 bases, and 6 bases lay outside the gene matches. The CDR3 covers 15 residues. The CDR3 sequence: CASSYETGENQPQHF. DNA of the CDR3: TGTGCCAGCAGCTATGAGACAGGGGAAAATCAGCCCCAGCATTTT.

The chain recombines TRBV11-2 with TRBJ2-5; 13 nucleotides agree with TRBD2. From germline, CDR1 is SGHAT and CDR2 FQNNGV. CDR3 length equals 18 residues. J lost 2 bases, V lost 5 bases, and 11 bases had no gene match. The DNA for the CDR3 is TGTGCCAGCAGCGCCCCCGTGGGACTAGCGGGGCCGCAAGAGACCCAGTACTTC. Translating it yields CASSAPVGLAGPQETQYF.

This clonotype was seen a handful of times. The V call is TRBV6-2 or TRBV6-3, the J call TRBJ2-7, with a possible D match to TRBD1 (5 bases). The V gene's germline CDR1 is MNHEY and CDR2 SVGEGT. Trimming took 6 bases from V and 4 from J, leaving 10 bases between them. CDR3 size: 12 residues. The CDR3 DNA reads TGTGCCAGCAGCGACCAGGGATACGAGCAGTACTTC. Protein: CASSDQGYEQYF.